These T cell receptor beta chains were read from a single sample in a study of Ad26.COV2.S vaccination and SARS-CoV-2 variants. Assay used: immunoSEQ multiplex PCR; TCRdb lists only in-frame clones, some missing. The sample carries around 450,000 clones, about 88% recorded once. The specimen comprised peripheral blood, sampled in a trial of Ad26.COV2.S vaccine versus placebo. The receptors here all came from a person between 18 and 65 years old who received the Ad26.COV2.S COVID-19 vaccine or a placebo. CDR3s include the opening cysteine and the closing phenylalanine or tryptophan. A D gene is named only where the DNA matches it firmly. The size of a clone is reported for some rows only, either as once, few or many, or as a class for expanded clones.

size,D,J,V,DNA,CDR3
.,.,TRBJ2-7,TRBV4-1,TGCGCCAGCAGCCAAGTTCCCCCCTACGAGCAGTACTTC,CASSQVPPYEQYF
.,.,TRBJ2-5,TRBV5-4,TGTGCCAGCAGCCCGGAGTGGGGTAGGGAGACCCAGTACTTC,CASSPEWGRETQYF
.,.,TRBJ1-4,TRBV29-1,TGCAGCGTTAATTCCGGGGGCGATGAAAAACTGTTTTTT,CSVNSGGDEKLFF
.,.,TRBJ2-1,TRBV6-5,TGTGCCAGCAGTTACTCTTTCTCGGCGGGTCGGGAGCAGTTCTTC,CASSYSFSAGREQFF
.,.,TRBJ1-6,TRBV11-3,TGTGCCAGCAGCTTAGAACGACGTTCACCCCTCCACTTT,CASSLERRSPLHF
.,.,TRBJ1-2,TRBV30,TGTGCCTGGAGTCCCGCCAGGGATCGAGGCTACACCTTC,CAWSPARDRGYTF
.,.,TRBJ1-5,TRBV5-1,TGCGCCAGCAGCTTAGACGGCCTCAATCAGCCCCAGCATTTT,CASSLDGLNQPQHF
.,.,TRBJ2-1,TRBV20-1,TGCAGTGCCCATAGAGCCGAGCAGTTCTTC,CSAHRAEQFF
.,TRBD1,TRBJ2-1,TRBV13,TGTGCCAGCAGGGAGAGGGGGCGCGTACGCTACAATGAGCAGTTCTTC,CASRERGRVRYNEQFF
.,.,TRBJ1-3,TRBV5-1,TGCGCCAGCAGCTTGGGCAACTCTGGAAACACCATATATTTT,CASSLGNSGNTIYF
.,TRBD2,TRBJ2-5,TRBV4-3,TGCGCCAGCAGCCAAGGATGGACTAGCGGGTTGGAGACCCAGTACTTC,CASSQGWTSGLETQYF
.,.,TRBJ2-1,TRBV29-1,TGCAGCGTGTACCTGACGAGGCAGTTCTTC,CSVYLTRQFF
.,TRBD2,TRBJ2-7,TRBV5-1,TGCGCCAGCAGCTTGGCCGGGACTAACTACGAGCAGTACTTC,CASSLAGTNYEQYF
.,.,TRBJ1-1,TRBV19,TGTGCCAGTAGAGGGTATAACACTGAAGCTTTCTTT,CASRGYNTEAFF
once,.,TRBJ2-2,TRBV7-9,TGTGCCAGCAGCTTGTCGAGGGGGAGCACCGGGGAGCTGTTTTTT,CASSLSRGSTGELFF
.,TRBD1,TRBJ2-7,TRBV7-6,TGTGCCAGCAGCACGGGACAGGGAACCTACGAGCAGTACTTC,CASSTGQGTYEQYF
.,.,TRBJ2-1,TRBV12-2,TGTGCAAGTCGCTTAGCGTGGTCGGGAGGTCGCAATGAGCAGTTCTTC,CASRLAWSGGRNEQFF
.,.,TRBJ2-2,TRBV7-2,TGTGCCAGCAGCTTACCTCTTCCCGGGGAGCTGTTTTTT,CASSLPLPGELFF
.,.,TRBJ1-6,TRBV7-6,TGTGCCAGCAGCGGGGGACGCGCCAGCTCCTATAATTCACCCCTCCACTTT,CASSGGRASSYNSPLHF
.,.,TRBJ2-5,TRBV6-6,TGTGCCAGCAGTTCTTGGCACAGGGAGACCCAGTACTTC,CASSSWHRETQYF
.,.,TRBJ2-2,TRBV5-6,TGTGCCAGCAGCGCAATCGTTACAACCGGGGAGCTGTTTTTT,CASSAIVTTGELFF
once,.,TRBJ1-5,TRBV5-3,TGTGCCAGAAGCTTGGACAGGGTCGAGGATCAGCCCCAGCATTTT,CARSLDRVEDQPQHF
.,.,TRBJ1-2,TRBV6-5,TGTGCCAGCGCGGCGAGAGAAAACTATGGCTACACCTTC,CASAARENYGYTF
.,TRBD2,TRBJ2-7,TRBV9,TGTGCCAGCAGCGTAGGAGCGGGGGGGCCCTACGAGCAGTACTTC,CASSVGAGGPYEQYF
.,.,TRBJ1-1,TRBV3-1/TRBV3-2,TGTGCCAGCAGCCCCTTTAGCGGTGAAGCTTTCTTT,CASSPFSGEAFF
.,.,TRBJ2-5,TRBV21-1,TGTGCCAGCAGCAAAGATCGTGAAGAGACCCAGTACTTC,CASSKDREETQYF
.,.,TRBJ2-3,TRBV7-2,TGTGCCAGCAGCGGGACCCTAGGGGCAGATACGCAGTATTTT,CASSGTLGADTQYF
.,TRBD1,TRBJ1-3,TRBV19,TGTGCCAGTACCCGGGACAGGTCGTACGGAAACACCATATATTTT,CASTRDRSYGNTIYF
.,.,TRBJ2-2,TRBV13,TGTGCCAGCAGCCCAGACACCGGGGAGCTGTTTTTT,CASSPDTGELFF
once,.,TRBJ1-2,TRBV6-5,TGTGCCAGCAGTCCATCCACCAGGGGTCTCTATGGCTACACCTTC,CASSPSTRGLYGYTF
.,.,TRBJ1-1,TRBV28,TGTGCCAGCAGACGAATCAGACTGAACACTGAAGCTTTCTTT,CASRRIRLNTEAFF
.,TRBD2,TRBJ2-1,TRBV13,TGTGCCAGCAGCTCTCGTTCTAGCGGGGCTGACTCCTACAATGAGCAGTTCTTC,CASSSRSSGADSYNEQFF
.,.,TRBJ1-5,TRBV2,TGTGCCAGCAGTGAAGGACGGGGGTATCAGCCCCAGCATTTT,CASSEGRGYQPQHF
.,TRBD1,TRBJ2-1,TRBV24-1,TGTGCCACCCAGGACAGGGGGGGTTGGCCCGAGCAGTTCTTC,CATQDRGGWPEQFF
.,.,TRBJ1-5,TRBV5-5,TGTGCCAGCAGCTTGGCTGGTCCTCGTCAGGGAGGTCAGCCCCAGCATTTT,CASSLAGPRQGGQPQHF
.,.,TRBJ2-7,TRBV6-5,TGTGCCAGCAGTTACTATGGGACTTCCTACGAGCAGTACTTC,CASSYYGTSYEQYF
.,TRBD1,TRBJ1-2,TRBV7-3,TGTGCCAGCAGCTACGGACAGGACTATGGCTACACCTTC,CASSYGQDYGYTF
once,.,TRBJ2-1,TRBV5-5,TGTGCCAGCAGCTTGCGAGGGGCACGTAACAATGAGCAGTTCTTC,CASSLRGARNNEQFF
.,.,TRBJ1-3,TRBV9,TGTGCCAGCAGTTACGACGGACCCCTCTCTGGAAACACCATATATTTT,CASSYDGPLSGNTIYF
.,.,TRBJ1-3,TRBV7-2,TGTGCCAGCAGCCTGAGACAGCGATACTACTCTGGAAACACCATATATTTT,CASSLRQRYYSGNTIYF